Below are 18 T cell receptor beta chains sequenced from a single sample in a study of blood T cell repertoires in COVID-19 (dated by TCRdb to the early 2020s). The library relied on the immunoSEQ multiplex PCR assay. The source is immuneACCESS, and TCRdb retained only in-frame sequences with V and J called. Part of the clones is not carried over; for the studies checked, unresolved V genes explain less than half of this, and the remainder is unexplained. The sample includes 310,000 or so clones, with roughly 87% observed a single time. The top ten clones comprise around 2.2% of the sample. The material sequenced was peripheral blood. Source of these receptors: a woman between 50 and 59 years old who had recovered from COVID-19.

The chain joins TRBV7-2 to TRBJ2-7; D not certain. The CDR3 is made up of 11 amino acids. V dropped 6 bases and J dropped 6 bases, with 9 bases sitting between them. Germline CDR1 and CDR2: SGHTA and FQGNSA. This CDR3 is CASRSRFEQYF. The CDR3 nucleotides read TGTGCCAGCAGATCTAGATTCGAGCAGTACTTC. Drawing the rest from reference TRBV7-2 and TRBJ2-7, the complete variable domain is GAGVSQSPSNKVTEKGKDVELRCDPISGHTALYWYRQSLGQGLEFLIYFQGNSAPDKSGLPSDRFSAERTGGSVSTLTIQRTQQEDSAVYLCASRSRFEQYFGPGTRLTVT.

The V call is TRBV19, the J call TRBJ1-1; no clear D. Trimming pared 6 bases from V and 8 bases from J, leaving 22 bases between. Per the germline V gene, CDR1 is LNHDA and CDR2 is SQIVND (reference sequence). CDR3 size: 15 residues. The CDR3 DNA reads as TGTGCCAGTAGCCAAAAAAACGAGGCGGCCGGCGAAGCTTTCTTT. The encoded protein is CASSQKNEAAGEAFF. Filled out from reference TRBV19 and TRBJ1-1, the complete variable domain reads DGGITQSPKYLFRKEGQNVTLSCEQNLNHDAMYWYRQDPGQGLRLIYYSQIVNDFQKGDIAEGYSVSREKKESFPLTVTSAQKNPTAFYLCASSQKNEAAGEAFFGQGTRLTVV.

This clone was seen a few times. The CDR3 spells CASSIDRTSVRYTF. The CDR3 DNA follows: TGTGCCAGTAGTATAGATCGGACATCCGTACGCTACACCTTC. The chain is built from TRBV19 and TRBJ1-2; D possibly corresponds to TRBD1 (5 bases). This CDR3 has 14 residues. V lost 0 bases and J 9 bases, leaving 14 bases between the germline ends. Germline loops: CDR1 LNHDA, CDR2 SQIVND (reference sequence). Looking up the rest from reference TRBV19 and TRBJ1-2 gives the full variable domain: DGGITQSPKYLFRKEGQNVTLSCEQNLNHDAMYWYRQDPGQGLRLIYYSQIVNDFQKGDIAEGYSVSREKKESFPLTVTSAQKNPTAFYLCASSIDRTSVRYTFGSGTRLTVV.

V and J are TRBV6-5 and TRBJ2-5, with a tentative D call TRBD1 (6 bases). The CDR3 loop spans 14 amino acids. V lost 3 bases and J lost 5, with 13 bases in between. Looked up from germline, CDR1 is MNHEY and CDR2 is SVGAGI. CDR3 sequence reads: CASSYIERGETQYF. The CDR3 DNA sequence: TGTGCCAGCAGTTATATAGAAAGGGGGGAGACCCAGTACTTC.

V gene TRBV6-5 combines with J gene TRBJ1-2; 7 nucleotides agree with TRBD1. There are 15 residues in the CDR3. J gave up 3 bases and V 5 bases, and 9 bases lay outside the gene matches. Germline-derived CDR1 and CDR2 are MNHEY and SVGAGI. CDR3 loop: CASSNTGQAYYGYTF. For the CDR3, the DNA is TGTGCCAGCAGTAACACCGGACAGGCATACTATGGCTACACCTTC.

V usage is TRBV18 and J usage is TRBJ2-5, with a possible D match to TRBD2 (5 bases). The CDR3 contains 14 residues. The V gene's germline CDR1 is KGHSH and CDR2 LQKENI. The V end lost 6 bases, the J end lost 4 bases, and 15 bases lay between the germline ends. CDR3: CASSRLRAGETQYF. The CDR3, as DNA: TGTGCCAGCTCCAGACTAAGGGCGGGAGAGACCCAGTACTTC.

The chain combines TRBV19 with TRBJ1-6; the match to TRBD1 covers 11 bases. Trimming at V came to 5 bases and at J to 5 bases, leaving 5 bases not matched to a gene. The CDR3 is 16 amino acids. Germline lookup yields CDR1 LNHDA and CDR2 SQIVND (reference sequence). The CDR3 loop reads CASSHGQGANNSPLHF. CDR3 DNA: TGTGCCAGTAGTCACGGACAGGGGGCCAATAATTCACCCCTCCACTTT.

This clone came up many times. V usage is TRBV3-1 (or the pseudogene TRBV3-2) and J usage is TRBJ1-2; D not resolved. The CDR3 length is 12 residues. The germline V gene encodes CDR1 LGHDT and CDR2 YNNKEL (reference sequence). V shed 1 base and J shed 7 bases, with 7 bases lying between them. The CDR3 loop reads CASSQAESGYTF. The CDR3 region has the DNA TGTGCCAGCAGCCAAGCGGAGAGTGGCTACACCTTC.

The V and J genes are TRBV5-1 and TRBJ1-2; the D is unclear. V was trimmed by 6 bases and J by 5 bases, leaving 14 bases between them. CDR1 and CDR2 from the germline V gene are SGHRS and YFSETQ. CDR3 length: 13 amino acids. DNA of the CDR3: TGCGCCAGCACAGCCCCCGGGGATTATGGCTACACCTTC. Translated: CASTAPGDYGYTF.

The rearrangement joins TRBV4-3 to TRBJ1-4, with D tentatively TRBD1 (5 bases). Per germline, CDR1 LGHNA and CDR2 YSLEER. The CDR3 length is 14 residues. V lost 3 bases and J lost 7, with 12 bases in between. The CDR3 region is CASSQGQGGEKLFF. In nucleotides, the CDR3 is TGCGCCAGCAGCCAGGGGCAGGGCGGTGAAAAACTGTTTTTT.

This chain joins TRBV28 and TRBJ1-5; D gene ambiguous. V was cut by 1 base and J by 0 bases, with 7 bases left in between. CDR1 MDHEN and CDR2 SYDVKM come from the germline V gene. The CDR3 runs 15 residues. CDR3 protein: CASSLYPGSNQPQHF. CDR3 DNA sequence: TGTGCCAGCAGTTTATATCCGGGTAGCAATCAGCCCCAGCATTTT. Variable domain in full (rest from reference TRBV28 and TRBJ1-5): DVKVTQSSRYLVKRTGEKVFLECVQDMDHENMFWYRQDPGLGLRLIYFSYDVKMKEKGDIPEGYSVSREKKERFSLILESASTNQTSMYLCASSLYPGSNQPQHFGDGTRLSIL.

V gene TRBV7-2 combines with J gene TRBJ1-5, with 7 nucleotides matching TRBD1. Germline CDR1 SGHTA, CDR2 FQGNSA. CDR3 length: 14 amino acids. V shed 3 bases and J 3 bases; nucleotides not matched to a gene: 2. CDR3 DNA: TGTGCCAGCAGCTTGACAGGGTTCAATCAGCCCCAGCATTTT. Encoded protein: CASSLTGFNQPQHF.

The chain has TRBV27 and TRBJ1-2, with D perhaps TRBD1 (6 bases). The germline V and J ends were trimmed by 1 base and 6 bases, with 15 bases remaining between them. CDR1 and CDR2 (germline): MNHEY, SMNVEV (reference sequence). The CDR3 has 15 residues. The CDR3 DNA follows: TGTGCCAGCAGTTTATTATGGGGGCAAGGCGATGGCTACACCTTC. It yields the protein CASSLLWGQGDGYTF.

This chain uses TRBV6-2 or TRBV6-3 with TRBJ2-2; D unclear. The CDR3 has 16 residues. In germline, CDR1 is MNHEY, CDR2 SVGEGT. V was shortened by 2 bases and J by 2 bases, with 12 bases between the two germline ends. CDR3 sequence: CASSYLTALNTGELFF. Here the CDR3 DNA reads TGTGCCAGCAGTTACCTCACAGCACTCAACACCGGGGAGCTGTTTTTT.

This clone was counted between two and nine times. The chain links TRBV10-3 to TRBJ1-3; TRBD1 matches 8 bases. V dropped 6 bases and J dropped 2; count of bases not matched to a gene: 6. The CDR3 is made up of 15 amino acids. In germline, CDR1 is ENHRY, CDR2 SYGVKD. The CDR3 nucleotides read TGTGCCATCAGGTCGGACAGGGTAACTGGAAACACCATATATTTT. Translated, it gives CAIRSDRVTGNTIYF.

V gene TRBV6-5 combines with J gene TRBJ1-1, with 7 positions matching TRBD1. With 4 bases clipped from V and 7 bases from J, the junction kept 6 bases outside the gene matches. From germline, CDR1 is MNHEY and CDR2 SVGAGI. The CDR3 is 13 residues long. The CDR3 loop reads CASSSLTGSEAFF. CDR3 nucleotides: TGTGCCAGCAGTTCTCTGACAGGGAGTGAAGCTTTCTTT.

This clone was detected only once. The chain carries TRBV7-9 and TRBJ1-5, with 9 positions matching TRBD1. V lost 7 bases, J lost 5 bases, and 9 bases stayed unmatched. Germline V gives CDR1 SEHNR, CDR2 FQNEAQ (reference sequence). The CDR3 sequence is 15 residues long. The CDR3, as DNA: TGTGCCAGCAAAAAGGACAGGGGCGCCGATCAGCCCCAGCATTTT. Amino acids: CASKKDRGADQPQHF.

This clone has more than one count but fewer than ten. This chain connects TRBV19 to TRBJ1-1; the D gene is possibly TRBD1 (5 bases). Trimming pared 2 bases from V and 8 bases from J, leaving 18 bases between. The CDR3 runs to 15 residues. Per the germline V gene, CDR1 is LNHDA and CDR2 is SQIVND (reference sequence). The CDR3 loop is CASSINRRGGSEAFF. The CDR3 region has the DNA TGTGCCAGTAGTATAAATCGGAGGGGCGGCTCGGAAGCTTTCTTT.